This TCR beta chain was identified in a study of cytomegalovirus exposure and HLA in healthy donors. Points from the study as a whole: Later analysis showed most CMV-associated TCR beta chains appearing HLA-restricted.

Trimming at V came to 4 bases and at J to 1 base, leaving 11 bases not matched to a gene. CDR3 length equals 16 residues. In germline, CDR1 is SGHRS, CDR2 YFSETQ. Note on this clone: Its antigen is not identified.

PCR primers comprised 60 Vbeta and 13 Jbeta primers. Measured with immunoSEQ multiplex PCR; TCRdb has only the in-frame clones, and not every one. Of fewer than 90,000 clones listed, just under 80% are singletons. Sequencing used PBMCs. The source of this sequence is a male donor in good health and CMV-seropositive. V usage is TRBV5-1 and J usage is TRBJ2-7; 7 bases line up with TRBD2. The CDR3 spells CASSREVAGVSYEQYF. The CDR3, as DNA: TGCGCCAGCAGCCGGGAGGTCGCGGGAGTGTCCTACGAGCAGTACTTC.